This T cell receptor (beta chain) was found in a study of Ad26.COV2.S vaccination and SARS-CoV-2 variants. Assay: immunoSEQ multiplex PCR; the TCRdb copy retains only in-frame clones and omits some. The sample consists of roughly 510,000 clones, roughly 85% of them appearing once. Sample treatment: some 19 received Ad26.COV2.S at low or high dose, single or two shots; roughly 5 received placebo; per-sample allocation not given. On day 63 after the first injection, vaccine and placebo recipients gave samples. Whole-study results and caveats: TCR breadth and depth analyses may have underestimated total T cell responses. Compared with placebo recipients, vaccine recipients had higher spike-specific TCR breadth.

The CDR3 extends over 14 amino acids. Germline assignment: CDR1 MDHEN and CDR2 SYDVKM. Deletions cut 6 bases from V and 2 bases from J, with 14 bases between. Comments on this clone: Its specificity is unknown.

The TCR sequence derives from a person between 18 and 65 years old who received the Ad26.COV2.S COVID-19 vaccine or a placebo. The sequencing here drew on peripheral blood, taken in a trial of Ad26.COV2.S vaccine versus placebo. The gene calls are TRBV28 and TRBJ2-7; D may be TRBD2 (6 bases). CDR3 region: CASRRTINTYEQYF. CDR3 coding DNA: TGTGCCAGCAGAAGGACTATCAACACCTACGAGCAGTACTTC.